This passage covers 4 T cell receptor beta chains from one sample sequenced in a study of T cell changes during pregnancy in multiple sclerosis (dated by TCRdb to between 2018 and 2021). The method behind the library was the immunoSEQ multiplex PCR assay. The table was pulled from immuneACCESS by TCRdb, which kept in-frame rearrangements only. Such tables lose some clones; where checked, under half of the loss comes from unresolved V genes, and the rest has no known cause. The sample table lists some 97,000 clones, about 94% of them with a count of one. The top ten clones comprise 0.7% to 0.9% of the sample. This specimen was peripheral blood, taken before pregnancy. The receptors come from a female donor with multiple sclerosis, enrolled in a pregnancy study.

V and J are TRBV11-2 and TRBJ2-3, with D possibly matching TRBD2 (6 bases). This CDR3 has 15 amino acids. V gave up 1 base and J gave up 0 bases, with 8 bases separating them. CDR1 and CDR2 from the germline V gene are SGHAT and FQNNGV. The CDR3 spells CASSLGSGSTDTQYF. CDR3 bases: TGTGCCAGCAGCTTAGGGAGCGGGAGCACAGATACGCAGTATTTT.

The V call is TRBV2, the J call TRBJ2-1; D may be TRBD1 (5 bases). V lost 7 bases, J lost 4 bases, and 8 bases lay in between. This CDR3 has 12 residues. CDR1 is SNHLY, CDR2 FYNNEI, per germline. CDR3 nucleotides: TGTGCCAGCAACCGACAGTACAATGAGCAGTTCTTC. Protein sequence: CASNRQYNEQFF.

The V and J genes are TRBV18 and TRBJ2-7; TRBD1 matches at 9 bases. Losses at the gene ends were 3 bases for V and 0 bases for J; bases not matched to a gene: 3. This CDR3 is built from 15 residues. From germline, CDR1 is KGHSH and CDR2 LQKENI. Here the CDR3 DNA reads TGTGCCAGCTCACCCGGGGACAGGGTCTCCTACGAGCAGTACTTC. This gives the protein CASSPGDRVSYEQYF. Combining the CDR3 with reference TRBV18 and TRBJ2-7 gives the whole variable domain NAGVMQNPRHLVRRRGQEARLRCSPMKGHSHVYWYRQLPEEGLKFMVYLQKENIIDESGMPKERFSAEFPKEGPSILRIQQVVRGDSAAYFCASSPGDRVSYEQYFGPGTRLTVT.

V usage is TRBV27 and J usage is TRBJ2-1; 11 nucleotides line up with TRBD2. V dropped 4 bases and J dropped 9; count of bases not matched to a gene: 8. Germline V gives CDR1 MNHEY, CDR2 SMNVEV (reference sequence). The CDR3 is 15 residues long. The CDR3 protein is CASSSELAGASEQFF. CDR3 nucleotide sequence: TGTGCCAGCAGTTCTGAACTAGCGGGAGCTAGTGAGCAGTTCTTC.